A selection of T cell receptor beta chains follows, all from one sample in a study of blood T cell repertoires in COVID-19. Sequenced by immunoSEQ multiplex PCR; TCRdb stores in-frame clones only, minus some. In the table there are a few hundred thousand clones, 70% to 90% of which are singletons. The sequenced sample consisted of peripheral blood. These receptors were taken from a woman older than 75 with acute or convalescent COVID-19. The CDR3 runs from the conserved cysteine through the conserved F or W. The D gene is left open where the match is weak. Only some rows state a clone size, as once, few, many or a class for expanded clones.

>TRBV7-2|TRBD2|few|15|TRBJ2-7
CASSLMGLAGSEQYF
TGTGCCAGCAGCTTAATGGGACTAGCGGGTAGCGAGCAGTACTTC
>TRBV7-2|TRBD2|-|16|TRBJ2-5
CASSPLAGGYQETQYF
TGTGCCAGCAGCCCCCTAGCGGGGGGGTACCAAGAGACCCAGTACTTC
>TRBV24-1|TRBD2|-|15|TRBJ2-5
CATSDASGGQETQYF
TGTGCCACCAGTGATGCTAGCGGGGGCCAAGAGACCCAGTACTTC
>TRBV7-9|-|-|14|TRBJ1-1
CASSLSPATTEAFF
TGTGCCAGCAGCTTAAGCCCCGCAACCACTGAAGCTTTCTTT
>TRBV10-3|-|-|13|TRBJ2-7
CATCIGIDREQYF
TGTGCCACTTGTATCGGGATTGATAGGGAGCAGTACTTC
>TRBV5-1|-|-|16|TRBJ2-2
CASSPMQGRVTGELFF
TGCGCCAGCAGCCCGATGCAGGGCAGGGTAACCGGGGAGCTGTTTTTT
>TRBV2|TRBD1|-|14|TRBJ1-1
CASRQGLGNTEAFF
TGTGCCAGCAGACAGGGGTTAGGGAACACTGAAGCTTTCTTT
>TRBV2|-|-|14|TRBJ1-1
CASSQEGPYTEAFF
TGTGCCAGCAGTCAGGAGGGGCCCTATACTGAAGCTTTCTTT
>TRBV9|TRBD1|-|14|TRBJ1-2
CASSAGSGGPDYTF
TGTGCCAGCAGCGCCGGATCAGGGGGCCCGGACTACACCTTC
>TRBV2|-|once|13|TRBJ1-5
CASSGEGNQPQHF
TGTGCCAGCAGTGGGGAGGGCAATCAGCCCCAGCATTTT
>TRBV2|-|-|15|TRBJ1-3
CASRRPTGSGNTIYF
TGTGCCAGCAGGCGACCAACAGGGTCTGGAAACACCATATATTTT
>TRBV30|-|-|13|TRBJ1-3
CAWAGLSGNTIYF
TGTGCCTGGGCCGGGTTATCTGGAAACACCATATATTTT
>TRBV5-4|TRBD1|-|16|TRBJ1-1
CASSDGTGTRNTEAFF
TGTGCCAGCAGCGACGGGACAGGTACTAGGAACACTGAAGCTTTCTTT
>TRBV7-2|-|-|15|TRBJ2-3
CASSLSTAYTDTQYF
TGTGCCAGCAGCTTATCGACAGCGTACACAGATACGCAGTATTTT
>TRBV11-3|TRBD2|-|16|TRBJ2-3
CASSAGTSGRQDTQYF
TGTGCCAGCAGCGCCGGGACTAGCGGGAGACAAGATACGCAGTATTTT
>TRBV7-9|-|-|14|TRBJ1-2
CASSLGDTNYGYTF
TGTGCCAGCAGCTTAGGAGACACCAACTATGGCTACACCTTC
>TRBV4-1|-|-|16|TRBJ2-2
CASSLPATGTTGELFF
TGCGCCAGCAGCCTTCCCGCAACAGGGACCACCGGGGAGCTGTTTTTT
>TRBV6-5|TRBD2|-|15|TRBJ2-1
CASKTSGGAYNEQFF
TGTGCCAGCAAAACTAGCGGGGGGGCCTACAATGAGCAGTTCTTC
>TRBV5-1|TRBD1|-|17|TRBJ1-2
CASSFTRDRGGSYGYTF
TGCGCCAGCAGCTTCACCCGGGACAGGGGTGGAAGCTATGGCTACACCTTC
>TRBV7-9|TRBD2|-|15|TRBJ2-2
CASSLDSGITGELFF
TGTGCCAGCAGCTTGGATAGCGGGATAACCGGGGAGCTGTTTTTT
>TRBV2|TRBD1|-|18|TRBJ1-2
CASSEDRDRTPENYGYTF
TGTGCCAGCAGTGAAGATCGGGACAGAACCCCGGAGAACTATGGCTACACCTTC
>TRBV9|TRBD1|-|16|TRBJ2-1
CASSVRTGPGFNEQFF
TGTGCCAGCAGCGTTAGGACAGGGCCGGGTTTCAATGAGCAGTTCTTC
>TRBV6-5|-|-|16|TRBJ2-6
CASSYTTGPGANVLTF
TGTGCCAGCAGTTACACCACAGGGCCTGGGGCCAACGTCCTGACTTTC
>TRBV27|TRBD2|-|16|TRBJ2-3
CASSLALAPNTDTQYF
TGTGCCAGCAGTTTGGCACTAGCGCCGAACACAGATACGCAGTATTTT
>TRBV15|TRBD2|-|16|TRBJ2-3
CATSRGLAGGGDTQYF
TGTGCCACCAGCAGAGGTCTAGCGGGGGGCGGAGATACGCAGTATTTT
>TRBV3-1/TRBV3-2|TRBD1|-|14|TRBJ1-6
CASSTGQDNSPLHF
TGTGCCAGCAGCACGGGACAGGACAATTCACCCCTCCACTTT
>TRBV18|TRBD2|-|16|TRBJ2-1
CASSPTLAGGHNEQFF
TGTGCCAGCTCACCGACCCTAGCGGGGGGGCACAATGAGCAGTTCTTC
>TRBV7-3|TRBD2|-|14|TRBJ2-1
CASSTLAGGDEQFF
TGTGCCAGCAGCACCCTAGCGGGAGGCGATGAGCAGTTCTTC
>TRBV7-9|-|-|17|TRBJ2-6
CASSPPGQTSGANVLTF
TGTGCCAGCAGCCCACCGGGACAAACCTCTGGGGCCAACGTCCTGACTTTC
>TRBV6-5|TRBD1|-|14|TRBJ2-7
CASRRGQTSYEQYF
TGTGCCAGCAGAAGGGGACAGACTTCCTACGAGCAGTACTTC
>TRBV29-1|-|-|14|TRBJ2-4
CSATVPMAKNIQYF
TGCAGCGCCACAGTTCCAATGGCCAAAAACATTCAGTACTTC
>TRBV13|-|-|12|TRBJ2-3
CASSRDTDTQYF
TGTGCCAGCAGCCGCGACACAGATACGCAGTATTTT
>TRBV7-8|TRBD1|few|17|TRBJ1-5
CASSSQGGTGVDQPQHF
TGTGCCAGCAGCTCCCAGGGGGGGACAGGGGTCGATCAGCCCCAGCATTTT
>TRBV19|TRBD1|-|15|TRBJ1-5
CASSIGQGGNQPQHF
TGTGCCAGTAGTATAGGACAGGGAGGCAATCAGCCCCAGCATTTT
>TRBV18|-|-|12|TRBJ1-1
CASSPGEGEAFF
TGTGCCAGCTCACCAGGTGAGGGTGAAGCTTTCTTT
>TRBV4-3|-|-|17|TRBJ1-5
CASSQVRGWGSNQPQHF
TGCGCCAGCAGCCAAGTACGGGGATGGGGTAGCAATCAGCCCCAGCATTTT
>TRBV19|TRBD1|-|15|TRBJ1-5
CASSIGQGHNQPQHF
TGTGCCAGTAGTATAGGACAGGGCCACAATCAGCCCCAGCATTTT
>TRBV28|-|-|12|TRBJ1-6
CASTNRNSPLHF
TGTGCCAGCACCAACCGGAATTCACCCCTCCACTTT
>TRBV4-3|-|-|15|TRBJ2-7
CASSQDKWTVYEQYF
TGCGCCAGCAGCCAAGATAAGTGGACAGTCTACGAGCAGTACTTC
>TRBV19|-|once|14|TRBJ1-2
CASSIVGADYGYTF
TGTGCCAGTAGTATAGTTGGGGCGGACTATGGCTACACCTTC
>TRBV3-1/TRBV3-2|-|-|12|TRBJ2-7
CASSQGPYEQYF
TGTGCCAGCAGCCAAGGGCCCTACGAGCAGTACTTC
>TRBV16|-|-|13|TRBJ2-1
CASSQSTNNEQFF
TGTGCCAGCAGCCAGTCTACCAACAATGAGCAGTTCTTC
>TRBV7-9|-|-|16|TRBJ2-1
CASSRRGGLTYNEQFF
TGTGCCAGCAGCCGGCGGGGCGGGCTTACTTACAATGAGCAGTTCTTC